These T cell receptor beta chains were read from a single sample in a study of cytomegalovirus exposure and HLA in healthy donors. Assay: immunoSEQ multiplex PCR; the TCRdb copy retains only in-frame clones and omits some. The sample yields 70,000 or so clones, about 94% seen once. The material sequenced was PBMCs. The source is a woman under 30 in good health and CMV-seronegative. CDR3s include the opening cysteine and the closing phenylalanine or tryptophan. Each record gives: clone size, J gene, D gene, V gene, CDR3 protein, CDR3 DNA. The D gene is left open where the match is weak. Not all rows give a size; the values are once, few, many and, for expanded clones, a class.

-,TRBJ1-3,-,TRBV18,CASSPAREDGNTIYF,TGTGCCAGCTCACCAGCCAGGGAAGACGGAAACACCATATATTTT
-,TRBJ2-1,-,TRBV7-6,CASSLSQRPGGWVGNEQFF,TGTGCCAGCAGCTTATCTCAAAGGCCTGGCGGGTGGGTAGGCAATGAGCAGTTCTTC
-,TRBJ2-3,TRBD2,TRBV10-1,CAMRREQSDTQYF,TGCGCCATGCGGCGGGAGCAGTCAGATACGCAGTATTTT
-,TRBJ2-2,TRBD1,TRBV7-6,CASRGQAGGELFF,TGTGCCAGCAGGGGACAGGCCGGCGGGGAGCTGTTTTTT
-,TRBJ2-3,-,TRBV2,CASSERGGGSTDTQYF,TGTGCCAGCAGTGAAAGAGGGGGGGGATCCACAGATACGCAGTATTTT
-,TRBJ1-4,-,TRBV7-8,CASSEYRTTNEKLFF,TGTGCCAGCAGCGAATACAGGACAACTAATGAAAAACTGTTTTTT
-,TRBJ2-3,TRBD2,TRBV4-1,CASSLGGGVDTQYF,TGCGCCAGCAGCCTCGGTGGGGGGGTGGATACGCAGTATTTT
-,TRBJ1-4,TRBD1,TRBV15,CATSRGQGGEKLFF,TGTGCCACCAGCAGGGGACAGGGAGGTGAAAAACTGTTTTTT
-,TRBJ2-7,-,TRBV11-2,CASSLYSSYEQYF,TGTGCCAGCAGCTTGTACAGCTCCTACGAGCAGTACTTC
once,TRBJ1-5,-,TRBV12-2,CASRLVGDRGEYGNQPQHF,TGTGCAAGTCGCTTAGTAGGGGACAGGGGGGAGTATGGCAATCAGCCCCAGCATTTT
-,TRBJ1-1,-,TRBV5-1,CASSLAVEDTEAFF,TGCGCCAGCAGCTTGGCGGTGGAGGACACTGAAGCTTTCTTT
-,TRBJ1-2,TRBD1,TRBV18,CASSPNSPRDRKYGYTF,TGTGCCAGCTCTCCGAATTCCCCCCGGGACAGAAAATATGGCTACACCTTC
-,TRBJ1-1,-,TRBV27,CASSEERGGLGMNTEAFF,TGTGCCAGCAGTGAGGAGAGGGGAGGGCTGGGGATGAACACTGAAGCTTTCTTT
-,TRBJ1-4,TRBD1,TRBV6-4,CASSRDRNEKLFF,TGTGCCAGCAGTCGGGACAGAAATGAAAAACTGTTTTTT
-,TRBJ1-2,TRBD1,TRBV13,CASSQTGTGYGYTF,TGTGCCAGCAGCCAGACAGGGACGGGCTATGGCTACACCTTC
-,TRBJ1-5,-,TRBV19,CASSYGNNQPQHF,TGTGCCAGTAGCTACGGTAACAATCAGCCCCAGCATTTT
-,TRBJ2-5,TRBD1,TRBV5-6,CASSRDRTPGETQYF,TGTGCCAGCAGCCGGGACAGAACCCCCGGGGAGACCCAGTACTTC
-,TRBJ2-2,-,TRBV7-9,CASQVVQGGAGELFF,TGTGCCAGCCAAGTCGTACAGGGTGGGGCCGGGGAGCTGTTTTTT
-,TRBJ1-5,-,TRBV2,CASRRRQEPQHF,TGTGCCAGCAGGAGGAGACAGGAGCCCCAGCATTTT
-,TRBJ2-3,TRBD1,TRBV14,CASSPWTGAPTDTQYF,TGTGCCAGCAGCCCCTGGACAGGCGCTCCCACAGATACGCAGTATTTT
-,TRBJ2-1,TRBD2,TRBV28,CASSRTSGRSKDYNEQFF,TGTGCCAGCAGTCGGACTAGCGGGAGGAGTAAGGATTACAATGAGCAGTTCTTC
-,TRBJ1-4,TRBD1,TRBV29-1,CSVLGTANEKLFF,TGCAGCGTTCTAGGGACAGCGAATGAAAAACTGTTTTTT
-,TRBJ1-1,-,TRBV6-1,CASSELPSRGGTEAFF,TGTGCCAGCAGTGAACTCCCCTCCCGGGGTGGCACTGAAGCTTTCTTT
-,TRBJ2-3,TRBD2,TRBV28,CASSSLTGLAGSTDTQYF,TGTGCCAGCAGTTCCTTGACGGGACTAGCCGGTAGCACAGATACGCAGTATTTT
once,TRBJ1-2,TRBD1,TRBV30,CAWSAGTGEGGYTF,TGTGCCTGGAGTGCCGGGACAGGGGAGGGGGGCTACACCTTC
-,TRBJ2-5,TRBD2,TRBV4-3,CASSQDLEWSLAGGIIRETQYF,TGCGCCAGCAGCCAAGATCTCGAGTGGAGCCTAGCGGGGGGTATAATCCGGGAGACCCAGTACTTC
few,TRBJ1-2,TRBD1,TRBV7-3,CASSSDRGYGYTF,TGTGCCAGCAGCTCGGACAGGGGCTATGGCTACACCTTC
-,TRBJ1-2,-,TRBV11-1,CASSLFGQPYGYTF,TGTGCCAGCAGCTTATTCGGACAGCCGTATGGCTACACCTTC